The rows below give T cell receptor beta chains drawn from one sample of a study of Graves' ophthalmopathy and Graves' hyperthyroidism. Each CDR3 protein gets one entry after TCRdb re-called the multiplex PCR reads with MiXCR. The data show 200,000 to 250,000 distinct CDR3 sequences, with 45% seen just once and roughly 45% held by the top ten. The sequencing sample was made of peripheral blood. These receptors came from an adult man with Graves' ophthalmopathy. Each CDR3 is given with its conserved first and last residue. The D gene is left open where the match is weak. Only part of the rows carry a size: once, few, many, or a class if the clone is expanded.

j_gene | abundance | v_gene | d_gene | CDR3aa | CDR3nt
TRBJ1-1 | . | TRBV19 | . | CASSPPAGASEAFF | TGTGCCAGTAGTCCCCCAGCAGGGGCATCTGAAGCTTTCTTT
TRBJ1-2 | . | TRBV6-4 | . | CASRSTFNYGYTF | TGTGCCAGCAGATCGACATTTAACTATGGCTACACCTTC
TRBJ2-7 | . | TRBV12-3/TRBV12-4 | TRBD1 | CASSRGLTYEQYF | TGTGCCAGCAGCAGGGGGCTAACCTACGAGCAGTACTTC
TRBJ2-5 | . | TRBV5-4 | . | CASSTKAGIPGTQYF | TGTGCCAGCAGCACGAAGGCAGGGATTCCAGGGACCCAGTACTTC
TRBJ1-1 | . | TRBV7-9 | . | CASSPTGTGAFF | TGTGCCAGCAGCCCGACGGGGACGGGGGCTTTCTTT
TRBJ2-5 | . | TRBV12-3/TRBV12-4 | . | CASRPGTSSEAQYF | TGTGCCAGCAGGCCCGGGACCTCGTCCGAGGCCCAGTACTTC
TRBJ1-5 | . | TRBV11-2 | . | CASSLGGAQHF | TGTGCCAGCAGCTTAGGGGGAGCCCAGCATTTT
TRBJ2-7 | . | TRBV2 | TRBD2 | CASSEGGGSGLAREQYF | TGTGCCAGCAGTGAAGGGGGGGGTAGCGGCCTCGCGAGGGAGCAGTACTTC
TRBJ2-7 | . | TRBV20-1 | TRBD1 | CSALKGTGIGEQYF | TGCAGTGCCCTGAAAGGGACAGGAATCGGCGAGCAGTACTTC
TRBJ1-5 | . | TRBV28 | . | CASSLSQAGGQPQHF | TGTGCCAGCAGTTTATCTCAGGCGGGGGGTCAGCCCCAGCATTTT
TRBJ2-7 | . | TRBV4-1 | . | CASSQDMGGAGEQYF | TGCGCCAGCAGCCAAGATATGGGGGGCGCAGGAGAGCAGTACTTC
TRBJ2-1 | . | TRBV7-3 | TRBD2 | CASSLTGGTTPYNEQFF | TGTGCCAGCAGCTTAACGGGAGGGACTACCCCCTACAATGAGCAGTTCTTC
TRBJ2-5 | few | TRBV14 | TRBD1 | CASSLDRDGTQYF | TGTGCCAGCAGCCTCGACAGGGATGGGACCCAGTACTTC
TRBJ2-5 | . | TRBV12-3/TRBV12-4 | . | CASTTLRGRQETQYF | TGCGCCAGCACTACCCTCCGGGGGCGACAAGAGACCCAGTACTTC
TRBJ1-1 | . | TRBV12-3/TRBV12-4 | . | CASSRQPNTDAFF | TGTGCCAGCTCGAGACAACCGAACACTGATGCTTTCTTT
TRBJ2-7 | many | TRBV7-9 | . | CASSFAYEQYF | TGTGCCAGCAGCTTCGCCTACGAGCAGTACTTC
TRBJ1-1 | few | TRBV20-1 | . | CSARPQGSTEAFF | TGCAGTGCTAGACCACAGGGAAGCACTGAAGCTTTCTTT
TRBJ2-7 | . | TRBV5-6 | TRBD2 | CASSLEVKRELYEQYF | TGTGCCAGCAGCTTGGAGGTGAAGCGGGAGCTCTACGAGCAGTACTTC
TRBJ2-2 | once | TRBV24-1 | TRBD1 | CATRKTGDVGTGELFF | TGTGCCACCAGGAAGACAGGGGACGTGGGCACCGGGGAGCTGTTTTTT
TRBJ1-4 | . | TRBV7-9 | . | CASSLYQAGERQKLFF | TGTGCCAGCAGCCTCTATCAGGCGGGTGAACGGCAAAAACTGTTTTTT
TRBJ1-1 | . | TRBV20-1 | . | CSARDRFWGLDTEAFF | TGCAGTGCTAGAGATCGATTCTGGGGGTTGGACACTGAAGCTTTCTTT
TRBJ1-1 | . | TRBV19 | . | CASSTSRTEAFF | TGTGCCAGTAGTACAAGCCGCACTGAAGCTTTCTTT
TRBJ2-7 | . | TRBV24-1 | . | CATSSFQGGSEQYF | TGTGCCACCAGTTCATTTCAGGGAGGCTCCGAGCAGTACTTC
TRBJ2-7 | . | TRBV13 | TRBD2 | CASSLQASGGLYEQYF | TGTGCCAGCAGCTTGCAAGCTAGCGGCGGACTGTACGAGCAGTACTTC
TRBJ2-5 | many | TRBV2 | TRBD1 | CASSEAGQRRKTQYF | TGTGCCAGCAGTGAAGCGGGACAGCGCCGGAAGACCCAGTACTTC
TRBJ1-6 | few | TRBV9 | . | CASSPSESASPLHF | TGTGCCAGCAGCCCGAGCGAATCAGCTTCACCCCTCCACTTT
TRBJ2-7 | few | TRBV6-5 | . | CASSSPRQYEQYF | TGTGCCAGCAGCTCTCCCAGACAGTACGAGCAGTACTTC
TRBJ2-7 | . | TRBV12-3/TRBV12-4 | TRBD1 | CASSLGQGAHEQYF | TGTGCCAGCAGTTTGGGACAGGGGGCTCACGAGCAGTACTTC
TRBJ1-2 | . | TRBV12-3/TRBV12-4 | . | CASSLAGLQANYGYTF | TGTGCCAGCAGTTTGGCCGGCCTCCAAGCTAACTATGGCTACACCTTC
TRBJ1-2 | . | TRBV10-3 | TRBD1 | CASSVIATGANYGYTF | TGTGCCAGCAGTGTAATAGCCACAGGGGCTAACTATGGCTACACCTTC
TRBJ2-7 | . | TRBV29-1 | TRBD1 | CSLGGQATYEQCF | TGCAGCTTGGGTGGACAGGCGACCTACGAGCAGTGCTTC
TRBJ2-2 | once | TRBV6-5 | . | CASSSGTPNTGELFF | TGTGCCAGCAGTTCCGGGACACCCAACACCGGGGAGCTGTTTTTT
TRBJ2-7 | . | TRBV12-3/TRBV12-4 | TRBD2 | CASSLSGTNNEQYF | TGTGCCAGCAGTTTGTCCGGGACTAACAACGAGCAGTACTTC
TRBJ2-7 | few | TRBV20-1 | . | CSASSSSASYEQYF | TGCAGTGCTAGCTCATCTAGCGCATCCTACGAGCAGTACTTC
TRBJ2-3 | . | TRBV29-1 | TRBD2 | CSVEVGGDTQYF | TGCAGCGTTGAAGTCGGGGGGGATACGCAGTATTTT
TRBJ2-7 | few | TRBV15 | . | CATSRDLSGQGEQYF | TGTGCCACCAGCAGAGATCTCTCCGGGCAGGGCGAGCAGTACTTC
TRBJ1-2 | . | TRBV4-1 | . | CASSQELNYGYTF | TGCGCCAGCAGCCAAGAGCTTAACTATGGCTACACCTTC
TRBJ2-5 | many | TRBV7-9 | . | CASSQSAGTQETQYF | TGTGCCAGCAGTCAAAGCGCGGGTACACAAGAGACCCAGTACTTC
TRBJ1-2 | many | TRBV2 | . | CASSAQRSGYTF | TGTGCCAGCAGTGCGCAGAGGAGTGGCTACACCTTC
TRBJ2-2 | once | TRBV20-1 | TRBD2 | CSAPPGGGFTGELFF | TGCAGTGCTCCTCCCGGGGGGGGGTTCACCGGGGAGCTGTTTTTT
TRBJ1-1 | once | TRBV7-9 | . | CASTSSAGLGSTEAFF | TGTGCCAGCACCTCCTCCGCCGGGTTGGGGAGCACTGAAGCTTTCTTT
TRBJ1-5 | . | TRBV2 | TRBD1 | CASSYAPGTGGNRGNQPQHF | TGTGCCAGCAGTTACGCGCCCGGGACAGGGGGTAATAGGGGCAATCAGCCCCAGCATTTT
TRBJ1-1 | few | TRBV4-2 | . | CASSQTANTEAFF | TGTGCCAGCAGCCAAACAGCGAACACTGAAGCTTTCTTT
TRBJ1-1 | . | TRBV12-3/TRBV12-4 | TRBD1 | CASRGDRKWDTEAFF | TGTGCCAGCAGAGGGGACAGGAAATGGGACACTGAAGCTTTCTTT
TRBJ2-7 | . | TRBV2 | TRBD2 | CASIWTSGSVEQYF | TGTGCCAGCATTTGGACTAGCGGGAGTGTCGAGCAGTACTTC
TRBJ2-7 | . | TRBV5-1 | TRBD2 | CASGETSGYYEQYF | TGCGCCAGCGGAGAGACTAGCGGGTACTACGAGCAGTACTTC
TRBJ2-7 | . | TRBV29-1 | . | CSVEEGRATYEQYF | TGCAGCGTTGAAGAGGGCAGGGCGACCTACGAGCAGTACTTC
TRBJ1-2 | . | TRBV6-2/TRBV6-3 | TRBD1 | CASSPRDRENGYTF | TGTGCCAGCAGTCCCCGGGACAGGGAAAATGGCTACACCTTC
TRBJ1-1 | . | TRBV12-3/TRBV12-4 | . | CASRKSGEEGAFF | TGTGCCAGCCGCAAGTCGGGGGAAGAAGGCGCTTTCTTT
TRBJ2-5 | . | TRBV6-1 | . | CASSEEKTGRKETQYF | TGTGCCAGCAGTGAAGAGAAGACAGGGAGGAAAGAGACCCAGTACTTC
TRBJ1-4 | few | TRBV4-1 | . | CASSHNPRTATNEKLFF | TGCGCCAGCAGCCACAACCCTCGGACAGCAACTAATGAAAAACTGTTTTTT
TRBJ2-7 | . | TRBV19 | . | CASSIRQGPYEQYF | TGTGCCAGTAGTATCAGGCAGGGTCCGTACGAGCAGTACTTC
TRBJ1-2 | few | TRBV20-1 | . | CSAPSRQEDYGYTF | TGCAGTGCTCCCAGCAGGCAGGAGGACTATGGCTACACCTTC
TRBJ1-2 | few | TRBV13 | TRBD1 | CASSLPGTATIYGYTF | TGTGCCAGCAGTCTACCCGGGACAGCGACTATCTATGGCTACACCTTC
TRBJ2-6 | once | TRBV30 | . | CAWSNSGANVLTF | TGTGCCTGGAGTAACTCAGGGGCCAACGTCCTGACTTTC